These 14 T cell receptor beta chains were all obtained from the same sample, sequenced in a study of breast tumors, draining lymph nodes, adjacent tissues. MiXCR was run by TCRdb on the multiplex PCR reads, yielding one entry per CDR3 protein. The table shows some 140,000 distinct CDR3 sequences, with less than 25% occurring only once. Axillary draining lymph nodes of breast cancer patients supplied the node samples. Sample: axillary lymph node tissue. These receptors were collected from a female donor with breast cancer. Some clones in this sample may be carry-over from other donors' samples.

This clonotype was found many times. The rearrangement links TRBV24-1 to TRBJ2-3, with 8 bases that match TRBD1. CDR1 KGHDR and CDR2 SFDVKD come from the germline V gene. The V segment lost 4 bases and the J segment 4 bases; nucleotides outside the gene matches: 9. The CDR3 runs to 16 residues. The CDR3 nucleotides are TGTGCCACCAGTGACGCGCCGGGACAGGCCGCAGATACGCAGTATTTT. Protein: CATSDAPGQAADTQYF.

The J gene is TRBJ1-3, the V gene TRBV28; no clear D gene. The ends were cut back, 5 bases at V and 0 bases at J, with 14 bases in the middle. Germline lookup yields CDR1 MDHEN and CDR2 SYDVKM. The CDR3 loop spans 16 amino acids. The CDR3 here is CASSPRTVSSGNTIYF. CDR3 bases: TGTGCCAGCAGTCCAAGGACGGTTTCCTCTGGAAACACCATATATTTT.

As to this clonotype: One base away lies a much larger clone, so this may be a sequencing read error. The CDR3 reads CASSLEAAGANVLTF. CDR3 nucleotide sequence: TGTGCCAGCAGTTTAGAGGCAGCTGGGGCCAACGTCCTGACTTTC. The V call is TRBV12-3 or TRBV12-4, the J call TRBJ2-6; D is uncertain. V lost 1 base to trimming and J lost 2 bases, with 6 bases between them. The CDR3 is 15 residues long.

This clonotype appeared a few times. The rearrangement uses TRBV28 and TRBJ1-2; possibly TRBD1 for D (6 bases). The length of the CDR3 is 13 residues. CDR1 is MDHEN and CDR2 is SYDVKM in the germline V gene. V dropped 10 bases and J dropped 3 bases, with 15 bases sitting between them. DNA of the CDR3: TGTGCCACGAGGCCGGGGGCTGACTATGGCTACACCTTC. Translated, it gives CATRPGADYGYTF.

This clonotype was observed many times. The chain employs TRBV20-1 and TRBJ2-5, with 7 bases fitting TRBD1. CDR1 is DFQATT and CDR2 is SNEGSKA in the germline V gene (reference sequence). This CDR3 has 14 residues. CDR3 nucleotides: TGCAGCTTATCACAGGGGATGCCTGGAGAGACCCAGTACTTC. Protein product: CSLSQGMPGETQYF.

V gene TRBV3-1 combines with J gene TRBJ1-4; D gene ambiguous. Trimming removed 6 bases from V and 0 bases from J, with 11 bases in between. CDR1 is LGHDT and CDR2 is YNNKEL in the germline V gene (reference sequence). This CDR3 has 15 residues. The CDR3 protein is CASRRSRTTNEKLFF. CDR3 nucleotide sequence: TGTGCCAGCAGACGCAGCAGGACAACTAATGAAAAACTGTTTTTT.

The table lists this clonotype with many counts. The chain's CDR3 is CASSQGTLNQPQHF. For the CDR3, the DNA is TGTGCCAGCAGCCAAGGGACTTTAAATCAGCCCCAGCATTTT. This chain joins TRBV7-6 and TRBJ1-5; D perhaps matches TRBD1 (5 bases). The CDR3 is made up of 14 amino acids. V gave up 5 bases and J gave up 4 bases, with 12 bases separating them. Germline V gives CDR1 SGHVS, CDR2 FNYEAQ.

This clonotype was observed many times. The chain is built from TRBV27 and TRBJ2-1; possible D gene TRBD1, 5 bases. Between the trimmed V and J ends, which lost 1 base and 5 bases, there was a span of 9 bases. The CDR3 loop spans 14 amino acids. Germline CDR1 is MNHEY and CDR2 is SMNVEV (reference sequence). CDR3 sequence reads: CASSLLGADNEQFF. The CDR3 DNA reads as TGTGCCAGCAGTTTATTAGGGGCGGACAATGAGCAGTTCTTC.

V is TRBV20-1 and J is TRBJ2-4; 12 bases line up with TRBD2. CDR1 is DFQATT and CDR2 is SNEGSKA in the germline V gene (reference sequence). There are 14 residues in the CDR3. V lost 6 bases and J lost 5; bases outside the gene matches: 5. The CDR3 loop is CSALAGGRENIQYF. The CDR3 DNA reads TGCAGTGCGCTAGCGGGAGGGCGGGAAAACATTCAGTACTTC.

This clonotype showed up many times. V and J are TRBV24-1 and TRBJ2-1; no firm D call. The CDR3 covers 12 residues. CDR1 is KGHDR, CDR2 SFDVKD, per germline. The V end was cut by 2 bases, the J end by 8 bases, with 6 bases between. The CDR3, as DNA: TGTGCCACCAGTGATTGGTCCGATGAGCAGTTCTTC. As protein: CATSDWSDEQFF.

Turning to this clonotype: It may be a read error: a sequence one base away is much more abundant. DNA for the CDR3: TGTGCCAGCAGCCCCCCGGGACGTGGAGGCTGCACCTTC. It codes for CASSPPGRGGCTF. V and J are TRBV7-9 and TRBJ1-2, with D maybe TRBD1 (5 bases). This CDR3 contains 13 residues. Germline CDR1 is SEHNR and CDR2 is FQNEAQ (reference sequence).

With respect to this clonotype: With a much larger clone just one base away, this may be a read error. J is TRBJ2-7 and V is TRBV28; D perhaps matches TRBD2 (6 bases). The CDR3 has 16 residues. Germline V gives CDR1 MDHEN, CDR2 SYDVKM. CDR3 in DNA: TGTGCCAGCAGTCTAGGAGGGACTCACTCCTCCTACGGGCAGTACTTC. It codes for CASSLGGTHSSYGQYF.

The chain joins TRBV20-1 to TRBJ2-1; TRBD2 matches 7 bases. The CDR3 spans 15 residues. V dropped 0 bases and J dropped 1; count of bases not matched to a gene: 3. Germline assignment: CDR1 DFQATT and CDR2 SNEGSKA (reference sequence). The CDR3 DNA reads TGCAGTGCTAGAGACCCGGGACTATCCTACAATGAGCAGTTCTTC. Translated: CSARDPGLSYNEQFF.

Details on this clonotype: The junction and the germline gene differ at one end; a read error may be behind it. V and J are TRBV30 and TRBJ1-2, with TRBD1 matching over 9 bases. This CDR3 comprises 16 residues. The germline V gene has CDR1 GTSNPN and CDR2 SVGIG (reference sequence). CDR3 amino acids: CAWSSSPTGGERGYPF. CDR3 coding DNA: TGTGCCTGGAGTTCTTCCCCGACAGGGGGTGAGCGGGGCTACCCCTTC.